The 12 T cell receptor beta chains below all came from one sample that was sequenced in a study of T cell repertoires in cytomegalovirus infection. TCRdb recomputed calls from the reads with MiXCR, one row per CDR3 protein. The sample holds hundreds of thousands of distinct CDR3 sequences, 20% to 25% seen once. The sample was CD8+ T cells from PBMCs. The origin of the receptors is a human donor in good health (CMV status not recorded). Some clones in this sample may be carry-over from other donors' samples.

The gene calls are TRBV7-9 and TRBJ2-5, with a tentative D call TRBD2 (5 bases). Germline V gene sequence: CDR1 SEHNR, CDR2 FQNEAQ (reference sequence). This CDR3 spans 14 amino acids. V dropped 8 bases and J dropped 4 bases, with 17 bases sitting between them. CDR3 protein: CASRSSGIRETQYF. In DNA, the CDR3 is TGTGCCAGCCGGTCGTCGGGGATAAGAGAGACCCAGTACTTC.

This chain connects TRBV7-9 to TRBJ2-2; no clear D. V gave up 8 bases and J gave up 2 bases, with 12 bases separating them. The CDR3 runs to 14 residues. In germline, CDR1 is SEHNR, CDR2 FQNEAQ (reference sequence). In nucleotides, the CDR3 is TGTGCCAGCCTACTCACAGCCAACACCGGGGAGCTGTTTTTT. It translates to CASLLTANTGELFF.

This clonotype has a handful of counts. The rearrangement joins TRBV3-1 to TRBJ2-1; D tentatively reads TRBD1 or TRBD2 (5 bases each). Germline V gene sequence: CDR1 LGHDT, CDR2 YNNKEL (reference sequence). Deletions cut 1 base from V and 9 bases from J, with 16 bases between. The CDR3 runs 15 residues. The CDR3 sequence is CASSQVVHSGGEQFF. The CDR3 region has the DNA TGTGCCAGCAGCCAAGTAGTTCACAGTGGGGGTGAGCAGTTCTTC.

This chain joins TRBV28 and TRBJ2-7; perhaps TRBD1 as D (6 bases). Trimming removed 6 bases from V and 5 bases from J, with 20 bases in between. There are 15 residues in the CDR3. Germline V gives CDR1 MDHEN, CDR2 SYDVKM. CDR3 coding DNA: TGTGCCAGCAGCCTCGGGACACCGAAGGACAACGAGCAGTACGTC. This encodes CASSLGTPKDNEQYV.

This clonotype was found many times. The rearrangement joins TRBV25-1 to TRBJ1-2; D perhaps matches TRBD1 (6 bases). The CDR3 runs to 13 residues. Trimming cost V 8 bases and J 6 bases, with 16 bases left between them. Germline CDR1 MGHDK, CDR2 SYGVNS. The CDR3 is CASCSPGADGYTF. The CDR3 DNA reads TGTGCCAGCTGCAGTCCAGGGGCTGATGGCTACACCTTC.

This CDR3 reads CASSIVRLTMNTEAFF. In nucleotides, the CDR3 is TGTGCCAGTAGTATAGTTAGACTTACCATGAACACTGAAGCTTTCTTT. The chain couples TRBV19 to TRBJ1-1; no definite D call. The CDR3 has 16 amino acids. V was cut by 1 base and J by 0 bases, with 12 bases left in between. Germline V lookup: CDR1 LNHDA, CDR2 SQIVND (reference sequence).

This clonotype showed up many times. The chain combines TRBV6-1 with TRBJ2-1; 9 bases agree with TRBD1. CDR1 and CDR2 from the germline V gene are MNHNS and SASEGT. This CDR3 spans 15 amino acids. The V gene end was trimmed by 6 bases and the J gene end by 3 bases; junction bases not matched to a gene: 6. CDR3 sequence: CASRRDRERYNEQFF. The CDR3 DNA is TGTGCCAGCAGAAGGGACAGGGAACGCTACAATGAGCAGTTCTTC.

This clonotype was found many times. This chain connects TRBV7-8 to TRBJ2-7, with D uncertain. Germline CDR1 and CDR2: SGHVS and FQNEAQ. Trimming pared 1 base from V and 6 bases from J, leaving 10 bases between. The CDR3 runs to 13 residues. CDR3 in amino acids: CASSLVGTGEQYV. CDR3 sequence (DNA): TGTGCCAGCAGCTTAGTTGGTACTGGCGAGCAGTACGTC.

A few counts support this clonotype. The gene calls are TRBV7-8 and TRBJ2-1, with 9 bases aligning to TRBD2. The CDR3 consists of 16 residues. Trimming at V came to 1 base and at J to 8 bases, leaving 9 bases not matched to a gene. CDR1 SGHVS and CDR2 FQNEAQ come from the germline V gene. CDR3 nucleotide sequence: TGTGCCAGCAGCTTAGAACTAGCGGGTCCCCTTGATGAGCAGTTCTTC. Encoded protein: CASSLELAGPLDEQFF.

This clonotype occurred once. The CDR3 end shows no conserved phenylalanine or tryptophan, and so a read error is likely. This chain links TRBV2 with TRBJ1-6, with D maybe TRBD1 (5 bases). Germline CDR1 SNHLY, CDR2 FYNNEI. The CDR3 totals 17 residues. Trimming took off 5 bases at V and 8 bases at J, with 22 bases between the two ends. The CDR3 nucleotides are TGTGCCAGCAGTCAAGTTCTCCCGTTAAGGGACGATTCACCCCTCCACTTA. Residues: CASSQVLPLRDDSPLHL.

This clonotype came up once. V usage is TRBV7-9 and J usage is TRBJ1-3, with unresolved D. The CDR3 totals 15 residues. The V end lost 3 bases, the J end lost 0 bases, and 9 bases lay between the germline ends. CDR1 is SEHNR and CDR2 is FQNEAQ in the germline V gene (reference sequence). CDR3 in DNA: TGTGCCAGCAGCTTGGCTGGGAGCTCTGGAAACACCATATATTTT. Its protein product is CASSLAGSSGNTIYF.

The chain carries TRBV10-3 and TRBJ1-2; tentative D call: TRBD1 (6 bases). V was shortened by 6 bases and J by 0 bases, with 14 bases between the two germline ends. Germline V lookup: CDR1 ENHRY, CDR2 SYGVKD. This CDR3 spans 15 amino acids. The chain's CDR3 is CAIRAEGDTNYGYTF. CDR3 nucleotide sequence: TGTGCCATCAGGGCCGAGGGGGATACTAACTATGGCTACACCTTC.